These 6 T cell receptor beta chains originate from one sample sequenced in a study of regulatory T cells in long-lasting Graves disease. Time point reported: newly diagnosed GD, antithyroid drugs for less than 3 months. Scientists built the TCR library using RNA that was extracted from PBMCs. The authors built TCR beta libraries using iRepertoire HTBI primers and Arm-PCR of CDR3 regions. Via MiXCR, TCRdb re-called the multiplex PCR reads, giving one row per CDR3 protein. The sample includes 550,000 to 600,000 distinct CDR3 sequences, 15% to 20% seen only once; the top ten take approximately 12%. The same data also contributed to another study, on T cells in Graves' hyperthyroidism and ophthalmopathy.

Specimen: peripheral blood mononuclear cells (PBMCs), collected at new diagnosis, from a patient treated with antithyroid drugs. The origin of the receptors is a man aged 18-30 years with Graves disease.

Details on this clonotype: With a much larger clone just one base away, this may be a read error. The CDR3 region is CASSPRATRVETQYF. The CDR3 bases are TGTGCCAGCAGTCCCCGGGCAACGAGGGTGGAGACCCAGTACTTC. This sequence joins TRBV6-1 and TRBJ2-5; D may be TRBD2 (5 bases). V was clipped by 5 bases and J by 5 bases, with 18 bases between them. The CDR3 has 15 residues. Germline CDR1 MNHNS, CDR2 SASEGT.

J is TRBJ2-5 and V is TRBV19, with D possibly matching TRBD1 (6 bases). This CDR3 contains 14 residues. The V and J ends lost 4 bases and 1 base respectively, with 10 bases between them. Germline V lookup: CDR1 LNHDA, CDR2 SQIVND (reference sequence). CDR3 amino acids: CASSTLQGQETQYF. The CDR3, as DNA: TGTGCCAGTAGTACTCTACAGGGCCAAGAGACCCAGTACTTC.

V gene TRBV5-1 combines with J gene TRBJ2-2; TRBD2 agrees at 7 bases. Germline V lookup: CDR1 SGHRS, CDR2 YFSETQ. This CDR3 comprises 15 residues. J lost 7 bases, V lost 0 bases, and 6 bases had no gene match. CDR3 region: CASSLEASGVGELFF. CDR3 bases: TGCGCCAGCAGCTTGGAAGCTAGCGGTGTCGGGGAGCTGTTTTTT.

CDR3 amino acids: CASSLDITDSYTGELFF. The CDR3 DNA reads TGTGCCAGCAGCTTAGATATCACGGACAGTTACACCGGGGAGCTGTTTTTT. The rearrangement uses TRBV7-9 and TRBJ2-2; D might be TRBD1 (6 bases). V gave up 1 base and J gave up 3 bases, with 15 bases separating them. CDR1 is SEHNR, CDR2 FQNEAQ, per germline (reference sequence). The CDR3 has 17 residues.

This clonotype appeared a few times. The V gene is TRBV13, the J gene TRBJ2-7; D gene uncertain. V shed 5 bases and J shed 4 bases, with 12 bases lying between them. Germline CDR1 reads PRHDT; CDR2 reads FYEKMQ (reference sequence). CDR3 length: 13 residues. CDR3 DNA sequence: TGTGCCAGCAGCACCCGACATGAATACGAGCAGTACTTC. Amino acids: CASSTRHEYEQYF.

This clonotype occurred many times. CDR3 DNA: TGCACCCCCGGGCCAATACCCCGCACAGATACGCAGTATTTT. This codes for CTPGPIPRTDTQYF. The chain uses TRBV20-1 and TRBJ2-3; D call uncertain. The germline gives CDR1 DFQATT, CDR2 SNEGSKA (reference sequence). The length of the CDR3 is 14 residues.